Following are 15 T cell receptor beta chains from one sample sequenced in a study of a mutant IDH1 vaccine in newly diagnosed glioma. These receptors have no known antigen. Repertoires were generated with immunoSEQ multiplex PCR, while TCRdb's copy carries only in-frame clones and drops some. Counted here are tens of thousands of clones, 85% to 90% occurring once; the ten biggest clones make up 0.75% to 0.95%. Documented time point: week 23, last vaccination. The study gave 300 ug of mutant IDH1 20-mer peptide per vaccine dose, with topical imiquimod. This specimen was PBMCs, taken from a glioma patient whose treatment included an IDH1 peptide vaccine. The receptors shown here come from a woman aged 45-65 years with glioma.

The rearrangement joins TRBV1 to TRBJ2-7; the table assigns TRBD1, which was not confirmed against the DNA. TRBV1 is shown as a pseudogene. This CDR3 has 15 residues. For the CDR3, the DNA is TGCACCAGCAGCCCGACTCACAGGAGCTCCTACGAGCAGTACTTC. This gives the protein CTSSPTHRSSYEQYF.

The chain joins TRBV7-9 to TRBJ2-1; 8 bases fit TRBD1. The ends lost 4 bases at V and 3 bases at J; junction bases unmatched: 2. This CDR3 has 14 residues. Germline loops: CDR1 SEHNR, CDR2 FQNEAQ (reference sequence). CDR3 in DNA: TGTGCCAGCAGCTCCGGGACAGGCTACAATGAGCAGTTCTTC. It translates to CASSSGTGYNEQFF. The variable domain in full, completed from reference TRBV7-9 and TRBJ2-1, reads DTGVSQNPRHKITKRGQNVTFRCDPISEHNRLYWYRQTLGQGPEFLTYFQNEAQLEKSRLLSDRFSAERPKGSFSTLEIQRTEQGDSAMYLCASSSGTGYNEQFFGPGTRLTVL.

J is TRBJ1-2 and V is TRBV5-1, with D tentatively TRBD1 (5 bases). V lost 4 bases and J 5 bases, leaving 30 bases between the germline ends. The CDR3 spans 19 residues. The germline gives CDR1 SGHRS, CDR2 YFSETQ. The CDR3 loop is CASSPARTPRDVETYGYTF. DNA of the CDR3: TGCGCCAGCAGCCCCGCGCGGACACCACGAGACGTCGAAACTTATGGCTACACCTTC.

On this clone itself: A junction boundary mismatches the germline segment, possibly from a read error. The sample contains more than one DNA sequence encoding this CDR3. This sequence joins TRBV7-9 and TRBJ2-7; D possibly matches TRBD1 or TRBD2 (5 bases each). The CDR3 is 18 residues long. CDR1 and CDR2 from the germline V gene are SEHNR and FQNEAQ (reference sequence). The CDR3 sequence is CASSLVLGEQPSSYEQYF. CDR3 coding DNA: TGCGCCAGCAGCTTAGTTCTGGGGGAACAGCCGAGCTCCTACGAGCAGTACTTC. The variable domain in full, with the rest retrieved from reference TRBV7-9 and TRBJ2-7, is DTGVSQNPRHKITKRGQNVTFRCDPISEHNRLYWYRQTLGQGPEFLTYFQNEAQLEKSRLLSDRFSAERPKGSFSTLEIQRTEQGDSAMYLCASSLVLGEQPSSYEQYFGPGTRLTVT.

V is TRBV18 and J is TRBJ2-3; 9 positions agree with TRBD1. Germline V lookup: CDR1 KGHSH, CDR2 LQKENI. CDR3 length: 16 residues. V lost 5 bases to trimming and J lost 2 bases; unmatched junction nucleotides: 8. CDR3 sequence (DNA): TGTGCCAGCTCATCAACCGGGACAGGGTACACAGATACGCAGTATTTT. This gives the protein CASSSTGTGYTDTQYF. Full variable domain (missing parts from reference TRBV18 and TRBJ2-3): NAGVMQNPRHLVRRRGQEARLRCSPMKGHSHVYWYRQLPEEGLKFMVYLQKENIIDESGMPKERFSAEFPKEGPSILRIQQVVRGDSAAYFCASSSTGTGYTDTQYFGPGTRLTVL.

The CDR3: CASSLRSGANTEAFF. The CDR3 coding sequence is TGTGCCAGCAGCTTACGATCAGGCGCGAACACTGAAGCTTTCTTT. The chain recombines TRBV6-6 with TRBJ1-1; no definite D call. This CDR3 spans 15 amino acids. Germline V CDR1 and CDR2: MNHNY, SVGAGI (reference sequence). V lost 6 bases and J 1 base, leaving 15 bases between the germline ends.

CDR3 loop: CASSQGEGHRNEQFF. The CDR3 region has the DNA TGCGCCAGCAGCCAAGGGGAGGGCCATCGGAATGAGCAGTTCTTC. The rearrangement links TRBV4-1 to TRBJ2-1, with 7 bases aligning to TRBD2. The CDR3 is 15 residues long. Trimming cost V 1 base and J 7 bases; bases outside gene matches: 7. CDR1 is MGHRA and CDR2 is YSYEKL in the germline V gene.

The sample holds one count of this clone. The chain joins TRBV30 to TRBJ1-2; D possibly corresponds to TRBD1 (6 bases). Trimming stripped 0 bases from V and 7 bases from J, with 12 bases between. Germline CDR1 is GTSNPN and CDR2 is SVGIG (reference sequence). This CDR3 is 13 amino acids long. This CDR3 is CAWSVWGGVGYTF. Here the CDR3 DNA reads TGTGCCTGGAGTGTATGGGGGGGCGTTGGCTACACCTTC.

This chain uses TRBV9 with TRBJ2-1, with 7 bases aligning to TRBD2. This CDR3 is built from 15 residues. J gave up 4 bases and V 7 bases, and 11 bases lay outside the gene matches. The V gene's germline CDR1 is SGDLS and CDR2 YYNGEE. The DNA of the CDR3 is TGTGCCAGCGGATCGGGGGGAGGCCTTTACAATGAGCAGTTCTTC. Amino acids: CASGSGGGLYNEQFF.

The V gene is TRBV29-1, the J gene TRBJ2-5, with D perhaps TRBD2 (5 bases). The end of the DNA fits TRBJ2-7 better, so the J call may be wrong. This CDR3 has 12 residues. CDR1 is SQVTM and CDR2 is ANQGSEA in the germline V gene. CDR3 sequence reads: CSVGAGSYEQYF. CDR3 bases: TGCAGCGTTGGTGCGGGCTCCTACGAGCAGTACTTC.

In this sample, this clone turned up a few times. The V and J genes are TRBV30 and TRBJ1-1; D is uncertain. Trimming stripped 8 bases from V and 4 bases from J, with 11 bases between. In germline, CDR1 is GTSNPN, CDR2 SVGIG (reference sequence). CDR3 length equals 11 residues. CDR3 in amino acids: CAGYISTEAFF. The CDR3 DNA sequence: TGTGCCGGATACATTTCCACTGAAGCTTTCTTT.

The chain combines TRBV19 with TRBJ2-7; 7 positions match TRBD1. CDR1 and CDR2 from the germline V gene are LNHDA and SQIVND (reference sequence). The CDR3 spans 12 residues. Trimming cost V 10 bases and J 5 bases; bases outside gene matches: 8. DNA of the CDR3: TGTGCCACCGAGGACAGGTTCAACGAGCAGTACTTC. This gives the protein CATEDRFNEQYF.

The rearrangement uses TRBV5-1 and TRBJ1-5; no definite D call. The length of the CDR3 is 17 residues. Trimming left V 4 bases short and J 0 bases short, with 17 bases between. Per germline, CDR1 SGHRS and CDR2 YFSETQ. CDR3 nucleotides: TGCGCCAGCAGCCCTTTATTCGGTCCTTATAGCAATCAGCCCCAGCATTTT. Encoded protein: CASSPLFGPYSNQPQHF.

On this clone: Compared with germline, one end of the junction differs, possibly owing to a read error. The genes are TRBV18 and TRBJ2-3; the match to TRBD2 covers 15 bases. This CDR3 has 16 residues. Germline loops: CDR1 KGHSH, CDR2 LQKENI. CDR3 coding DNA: TGTGCCAGCTCATCACCGGGACTAGCGGGAGGAGATACGCAGTATTTT. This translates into CASSSPGLAGGDTQYF.

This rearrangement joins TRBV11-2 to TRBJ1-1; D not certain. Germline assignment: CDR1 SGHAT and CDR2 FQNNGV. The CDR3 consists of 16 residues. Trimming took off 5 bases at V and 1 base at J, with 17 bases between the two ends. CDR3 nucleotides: TGTGCCAGCAGCCAAGCACTCCGGGATCCGAACACTGAAGCTTTCTTT. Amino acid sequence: CASSQALRDPNTEAFF.